This entry describes one T cell receptor beta chain. Its antigen is unidentified. Unmatched junction bases numbered 12, after V lost 0 bases and J lost 3 bases. This CDR3 region has 19 residues. Germline V gene data show CDR1 as SGHTA and CDR2 as FQGNSA. The data were taken from a study of vaccination and CD4 T cells after COVID-19. Study-level background: Post-COVID draws followed diagnosis by a median around 97 days (range 35 to 161). Study-level findings and limits: Reactive clone data from convalescent patients indicated a median of approximately 86% appearing only post-vaccination.

TCRdb called the PCR reads again in MiXCR, with one record for every CDR3 protein. The sample lists 20,000 to 25,000 distinct CDR3 sequences; less than 75% were seen once. This specimen was CD4+ T cells from blood, taken before SARS-CoV-2 vaccination. This clonotype was obtained from a human donor who had recovered from COVID-19. The gene calls are TRBV7-2 and TRBJ2-3, with 10 bases matching TRBD2. The DNA for the CDR3 is TGTGCCAGCAGCTTAGCATGGGTTAGCGGGAGGACGATTACAGATACGCAGTATTTT. Translating gives CASSLAWVSGRTITDTQYF.